A selection of T cell receptor beta chains follows, all from one sample in a study of blood T cell repertoires in COVID-19. TCRdb keeps only in-frame clones here, not all; method: immunoSEQ multiplex PCR. The data hold under 300,000 clones, with roughly four fifths observed a single time. Specimen: PBMCs or T cells enriched from blood (not recorded which). The origin of the receptors is a man between 50 and 59 years old who had recovered from COVID-19. Both conserved end residues are part of each CDR3. D genes are given only for firm matches. For some rows the clone size is stated as once, few or many, or as a class when expanded; others skip it.

abundance: NA
v_gene: TRBV9
d_gene: TRBD1
j_gene: TRBJ1-2
CDR3aa: CASSQGGAYDYGYTF
CDR3nt: TGTGCCAGCAGCCAGGGGGGCGCTTACGACTATGGCTACACCTTC

abundance: NA
v_gene: TRBV4-2
d_gene: TRBD1
j_gene: TRBJ2-7
CDR3aa: CASSHPQGGSNEQYF
CDR3nt: TGTGCCAGCAGCCATCCACAGGGGGGATCCAACGAGCAGTACTTC

abundance: few
v_gene: TRBV5-8
d_gene: NA
j_gene: TRBJ1-3
CDR3aa: CASTRGGNSGNTIYF
CDR3nt: TGTGCCAGCACCCGGGGGGGGAACTCTGGAAACACCATATATTTT

abundance: NA
v_gene: TRBV12-3/TRBV12-4
d_gene: NA
j_gene: TRBJ2-1
CDR3aa: CASSYTYNEQFF
CDR3nt: TGTGCCAGCAGTTACACGTACAATGAGCAGTTCTTC

abundance: NA
v_gene: TRBV19
d_gene: NA
j_gene: TRBJ2-7
CDR3aa: CASSIVWAGNLYEQYF
CDR3nt: TGTGCCAGTAGTATCGTTTGGGCGGGTAACCTCTACGAGCAGTACTTC

abundance: once
v_gene: TRBV6-5
d_gene: TRBD2
j_gene: TRBJ2-1
CDR3aa: CASSSLVAGSYNEQFF
CDR3nt: TGTGCCAGCAGTTCCCTAGTAGCGGGCTCCTACAATGAGCAGTTCTTC

abundance: few
v_gene: TRBV3-1/TRBV3-2
d_gene: TRBD1
j_gene: TRBJ2-1
CDR3aa: CASSHLPGQAFNEQFF
CDR3nt: TGTGCCAGCAGCCACCTGCCGGGACAGGCGTTCAATGAGCAGTTCTTC

abundance: NA
v_gene: TRBV5-1
d_gene: NA
j_gene: TRBJ1-2
CDR3aa: CASSLSTGDLGYTF
CDR3nt: TGCGCCAGCAGCTTGTCCACGGGGGACTTGGGCTACACCTTC

abundance: NA
v_gene: TRBV24-1
d_gene: NA
j_gene: TRBJ1-2
CDR3aa: CATIRDYGYTF
CDR3nt: TGTGCCACCATCCGCGACTATGGCTACACCTTC

abundance: once
v_gene: TRBV9
d_gene: NA
j_gene: TRBJ1-1
CDR3aa: CASSVDIGGDTEAFF
CDR3nt: TGTGCCAGCAGCGTAGATATTGGGGGGGACACTGAAGCTTTCTTT

abundance: once
v_gene: TRBV27
d_gene: NA
j_gene: TRBJ2-7
CDR3aa: CASSLASGGVYEQYF
CDR3nt: TGTGCCAGCAGTTTAGCGAGCGGTGGGGTCTACGAGCAGTACTTC

abundance: NA
v_gene: TRBV5-5
d_gene: NA
j_gene: TRBJ1-1
CDR3aa: CASSLSVANTEAFF
CDR3nt: TGTGCCAGCAGTTTGTCTGTAGCCAACACTGAAGCTTTCTTT

abundance: once
v_gene: TRBV28
d_gene: TRBD1
j_gene: TRBJ1-5
CDR3aa: CASSLQGVGNQPQHF
CDR3nt: TGTGCCAGCAGTTTACAGGGGGTGGGGAATCAGCCCCAGCATTTT

abundance: NA
v_gene: TRBV10-3
d_gene: TRBD2
j_gene: TRBJ2-1
CDR3aa: CAIRGPGLAVNEQFF
CDR3nt: TGTGCCATCAGGGGTCCGGGACTAGCGGTCAATGAGCAGTTCTTC

abundance: NA
v_gene: TRBV6-5
d_gene: TRBD1
j_gene: TRBJ1-1
CDR3aa: CASSYSGQASEAFF
CDR3nt: TGTGCCAGCAGTTACTCCGGACAGGCGTCTGAAGCTTTCTTT

abundance: few
v_gene: TRBV5-4
d_gene: TRBD1
j_gene: TRBJ2-7
CDR3aa: CASSLVPGQGDLQYF
CDR3nt: TGTGCCAGCAGCTTGGTCCCGGGACAGGGTGACTTGCAGTACTTC

abundance: NA
v_gene: TRBV7-6
d_gene: TRBD2
j_gene: TRBJ2-5
CDR3aa: CASSLATSGRETQYF
CDR3nt: TGTGCCAGCAGCTTAGCTACTAGCGGGAGAGAGACCCAGTACTTC

abundance: once
v_gene: TRBV28
d_gene: TRBD1
j_gene: TRBJ2-7
CDR3aa: CASSLRQGAEQYF
CDR3nt: TGTGCCAGCAGTTTAAGACAGGGTGCCGAGCAGTACTTC

abundance: once
v_gene: TRBV12-5
d_gene: NA
j_gene: TRBJ1-5
CDR3aa: CASGTGPNQPQHF
CDR3nt: TGTGCTAGTGGTACAGGACCCAATCAGCCCCAGCATTTT

abundance: NA
v_gene: TRBV6-5
d_gene: NA
j_gene: TRBJ2-5
CDR3aa: CASSSPGLGQETQYF
CDR3nt: TGTGCCAGCAGTTCACCAGGGTTGGGACAAGAGACCCAGTACTTC

abundance: NA
v_gene: TRBV11-2
d_gene: NA
j_gene: TRBJ2-1
CDR3aa: CASSFGWSSYNEQFF
CDR3nt: TGTGCCAGCAGCTTTGGGTGGAGCTCCTACAATGAGCAGTTCTTC

abundance: few
v_gene: TRBV5-1
d_gene: TRBD1
j_gene: TRBJ1-6
CDR3aa: CASSLRLDRGNSPLHF
CDR3nt: TGCGCCAGCAGCTTACGATTAGACAGGGGCAATTCACCCCTCCACTTT

abundance: NA
v_gene: TRBV7-6
d_gene: NA
j_gene: TRBJ2-7
CDR3aa: CASSSRVASGSYEQYF
CDR3nt: TGTGCCAGCAGCTCTAGAGTAGCGTCGGGGTCCTACGAGCAGTACTTC

abundance: NA
v_gene: TRBV19
d_gene: TRBD1
j_gene: TRBJ1-2
CDR3aa: CASRPRDREGGYTF
CDR3nt: TGTGCCAGTCGTCCCCGGGACAGGGAGGGAGGCTACACCTTC

abundance: NA
v_gene: TRBV9
d_gene: TRBD1
j_gene: TRBJ1-2
CDR3aa: CATSPGTGADGGYTF
CDR3nt: TGTGCCACCTCTCCCGGGACAGGGGCTGACGGTGGCTACACCTTC

abundance: NA
v_gene: TRBV4-2
d_gene: TRBD1
j_gene: TRBJ1-2
CDR3aa: CASSQAGRGQNYGYTF
CDR3nt: TGTGCCAGCAGCCAGGCGGGCAGGGGGCAGAACTATGGCTACACCTTC

abundance: NA
v_gene: TRBV7-2
d_gene: TRBD1
j_gene: TRBJ1-2
CDR3aa: CASSVPGGANYGYTF
CDR3nt: TGTGCCAGCAGCGTCCCAGGGGGCGCCAACTATGGCTACACCTTC

abundance: NA
v_gene: TRBV7-8
d_gene: NA
j_gene: TRBJ2-3
CDR3aa: CASSIGGPSTDTQYF
CDR3nt: TGTGCCAGCAGCATCGGTGGGCCTTCCACAGATACGCAGTATTTT

abundance: NA
v_gene: TRBV10-3
d_gene: TRBD2
j_gene: TRBJ2-3
CDR3aa: CAISTSGPSTDTQYF
CDR3nt: TGTGCCATCAGCACTAGCGGGCCCAGTACAGATACGCAGTATTTT

abundance: NA
v_gene: TRBV6-5
d_gene: TRBD2
j_gene: TRBJ2-2
CDR3aa: CASAGTRFTGELFF
CDR3nt: TGTGCCAGCGCCGGGACTAGATTCACCGGGGAGCTGTTTTTT

abundance: NA
v_gene: TRBV28
d_gene: NA
j_gene: TRBJ1-5
CDR3aa: CASSLYSYQHF
CDR3nt: TGTGCCAGCAGTTTATACTCGTACCAGCATTTT

abundance: NA
v_gene: TRBV4-3
d_gene: NA
j_gene: TRBJ1-4
CDR3aa: CASSQDASQRGNEKLFF
CDR3nt: TGCGCCAGCAGCCAAGATGCGTCACAGAGGGGGAATGAAAAACTGTTTTTT

abundance: NA
v_gene: TRBV4-2
d_gene: TRBD1
j_gene: TRBJ1-1
CDR3aa: CASSRGQGMNTEAFF
CDR3nt: TGTGCCAGCAGCCGGGGACAGGGAATGAACACTGAAGCTTTCTTT

abundance: NA
v_gene: TRBV27
d_gene: TRBD2
j_gene: TRBJ2-3
CDR3aa: CASSLSLAGGPTDTQYF
CDR3nt: TGTGCCAGCAGTTTATCCCTAGCGGGAGGGCCCACAGATACGCAGTATTTT

abundance: NA
v_gene: TRBV30
d_gene: TRBD1
j_gene: TRBJ1-3
CDR3aa: CAWTPTGSFGNTIYF
CDR3nt: TGTGCCTGGACCCCGACAGGGTCGTTCGGAAACACCATATATTTT

abundance: NA
v_gene: TRBV3-1/TRBV3-2
d_gene: NA
j_gene: TRBJ1-2
CDR3aa: CASSPIEMRGYTF
CDR3nt: TGTGCCAGCAGTCCCATCGAGATGAGAGGCTACACCTTC

abundance: NA
v_gene: TRBV20-1
d_gene: NA
j_gene: TRBJ1-1
CDR3aa: CSASGGVGNTEAFF
CDR3nt: TGCAGTGCTAGTGGCGGGGTAGGGAACACTGAAGCTTTCTTT

abundance: once
v_gene: TRBV7-9
d_gene: NA
j_gene: TRBJ1-4
CDR3aa: CASTPMGGVEEKLFF
CDR3nt: TGTGCCAGCACCCCAATGGGGGGGGTAGAGGAAAAACTGTTTTTT

abundance: NA
v_gene: TRBV3-1/TRBV3-2
d_gene: TRBD1
j_gene: TRBJ1-1
CDR3aa: CASSQGDNRGSTEAFF
CDR3nt: TGTGCCAGCAGCCAAGGGGATAACAGGGGTTCCACTGAAGCTTTCTTT

abundance: once
v_gene: TRBV7-8
d_gene: NA
j_gene: TRBJ2-5
CDR3aa: CASSLSLETQYF
CDR3nt: TGTGCCAGCAGCTTGTCTCTAGAGACCCAGTACTTC

abundance: few
v_gene: TRBV5-1
d_gene: NA
j_gene: TRBJ1-1
CDR3aa: CASSSSGLSSEAFF
CDR3nt: TGCGCCAGCAGCTCCAGCGGTCTGTCCTCTGAAGCTTTCTTT

abundance: once
v_gene: TRBV4-2
d_gene: NA
j_gene: TRBJ2-7
CDR3aa: CASSLPPGIEQYF
CDR3nt: TGTGCCAGCAGCCTTCCCCCAGGGATTGAGCAGTACTTC

abundance: NA
v_gene: TRBV28
d_gene: NA
j_gene: TRBJ2-3
CDR3aa: CASCGLASTDTQYF
CDR3nt: TGTGCCAGCTGTGGCCTAGCAAGCACAGATACGCAGTATTTT

abundance: NA
v_gene: TRBV30
d_gene: TRBD1
j_gene: TRBJ2-7
CDR3aa: CAWSVGQFYEQYF
CDR3nt: TGTGCCTGGAGTGTGGGACAGTTCTACGAGCAGTACTTC

abundance: NA
v_gene: TRBV28
d_gene: NA
j_gene: TRBJ1-2
CDR3aa: CASSPAGQVRGHGYTF
CDR3nt: TGTGCCAGCAGTCCAGCAGGGCAGGTCCGTGGTCATGGCTACACCTTC

abundance: NA
v_gene: TRBV29-1
d_gene: NA
j_gene: TRBJ2-5
CDR3aa: CSVETGFPQETQYF
CDR3nt: TGCAGCGTTGAGACGGGTTTTCCCCAAGAGACCCAGTACTTC

abundance: NA
v_gene: TRBV27
d_gene: TRBD1
j_gene: TRBJ2-7
CDR3aa: CASSPAGQAYEQYF
CDR3nt: TGTGCCAGCAGTCCCGCGGGACAGGCCTACGAGCAGTACTTC

abundance: NA
v_gene: TRBV10-3
d_gene: TRBD1
j_gene: TRBJ1-2
CDR3aa: CAISGTGYRGYTF
CDR3nt: TGTGCCATCAGTGGGACAGGGTATCGGGGCTACACCTTC

abundance: NA
v_gene: TRBV5-1
d_gene: TRBD1
j_gene: TRBJ2-7
CDR3aa: CASSTNRGREQYF
CDR3nt: TGCGCCAGCAGCACAAACAGGGGGCGGGAGCAGTACTTC

abundance: NA
v_gene: TRBV28
d_gene: NA
j_gene: TRBJ2-6
CDR3aa: CASSLISGTGANVLTF
CDR3nt: TGTGCCAGCAGTTTAATCTCAGGGACTGGGGCCAACGTCCTGACTTTC

abundance: NA
v_gene: TRBV5-1
d_gene: NA
j_gene: TRBJ1-1
CDR3aa: CASSLGGRVNTEAFF
CDR3nt: TGCGCCAGCAGCTTGGGAGGCAGGGTGAACACTGAAGCTTTCTTT

abundance: NA
v_gene: TRBV12-3/TRBV12-4
d_gene: NA
j_gene: TRBJ2-2
CDR3aa: CASRLQQPGELFF
CDR3nt: TGTGCCAGCAGGCTACAGCAACCCGGGGAGCTGTTTTTT

abundance: NA
v_gene: TRBV28
d_gene: NA
j_gene: TRBJ1-2
CDR3aa: CASSSPDKGRVYGYTF
CDR3nt: TGTGCCAGCAGCTCACCGGACAAGGGTCGTGTCTATGGCTACACCTTC